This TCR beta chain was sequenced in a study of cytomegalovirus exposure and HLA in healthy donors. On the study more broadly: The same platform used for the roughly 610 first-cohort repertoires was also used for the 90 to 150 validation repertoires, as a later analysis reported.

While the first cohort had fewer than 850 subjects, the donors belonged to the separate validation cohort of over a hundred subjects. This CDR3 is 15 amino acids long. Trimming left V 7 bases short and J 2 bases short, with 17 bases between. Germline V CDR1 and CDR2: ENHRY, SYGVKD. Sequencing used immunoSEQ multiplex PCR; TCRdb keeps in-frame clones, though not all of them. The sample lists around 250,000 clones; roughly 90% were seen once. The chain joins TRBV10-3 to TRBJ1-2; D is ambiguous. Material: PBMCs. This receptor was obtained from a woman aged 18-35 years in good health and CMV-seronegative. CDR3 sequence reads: CAIMGSNGGNYGYTF. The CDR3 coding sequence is TGTGCCATCATGGGAAGTAACGGAGGCAACTATGGCTACACCTTC.